The sequence of this TCR beta chain was determined in a study of T cell responses to AZD1222 COVID-19 vaccine. Study-wide points: Repertoire sampling was restricted to post-peak T cell response timepoints. Only five or six AZD1222 recipients were seropositive at baseline. Spike-spanning, vaccine-associated CD4 TCRs were dominant at 160-218 and 743-854.

This clone appeared a single time. Its specificity is not known. The CDR3 extends over 14 amino acids. Trimming shortened V by 2 bases and J by 3 bases, and 8 bases separated the two germline ends. CDR1 GTSNPN and CDR2 SVGIG come from the germline V gene (reference sequence). The method was immunoSEQ multiplex PCR; TCRdb's version includes in-frame clones alone and lacks a portion of them. Altogether roughly 180,000 clones are present, under 95% being singletons, with the ten largest covering 1% to 1.5%. The sample in question was peripheral blood, obtained 28 days after the second AZD1222 dose. The clonotype comes from an adult who received the AZD1222 COVID-19 vaccine. The chain has TRBV30 and TRBJ2-6, with D perhaps matching TRBD2 (5 bases). CDR3 DNA sequence: TGTGCCTGGAGTCCGGGGAATGGGGCCAACGTCCTGACTTTC. Amino acid sequence: CAWSPGNGANVLTF.